What follows are 13 T cell receptor beta chains derived from one specimen sequenced in a study of blood T cell repertoires in COVID-19. Assay used: immunoSEQ multiplex PCR; TCRdb lists only in-frame clones, some missing. The table includes 300,000 to 450,000 clones, around 89% detected once. Sequences were obtained from PBMCs or T cells enriched from blood (not recorded which). The receptors were gathered from a man between 18 and 29 years old who had recovered from COVID-19.

This clone was seen just once. This chain connects TRBV30 to TRBJ1-2; D may be TRBD1 (6 bases). The CDR3 has 17 residues. V shed 0 bases and J shed 6 bases, with 23 bases lying between them. In germline, CDR1 is GTSNPN, CDR2 SVGIG (reference sequence). The CDR3 loop reads CAWSVEGGFPPSDGYTF. The CDR3 coding sequence is TGTGCCTGGAGTGTAGAAGGGGGTTTTCCCCCCTCGGATGGCTACACCTTC.

The chain combines TRBV18 with TRBJ2-7; D is uncertain. Trimming pared 6 bases from V and 0 bases from J, leaving 9 bases between. The germline CDR1 and CDR2 sequences are KGHSH and LQKENI. The CDR3 has 13 residues. CDR3 sequence (DNA): TGTGCCAGCTCGACAACAGACTCCTACGAGCAGTACTTC. The encoded protein is CASSTTDSYEQYF.

V gene TRBV9 combines with J gene TRBJ2-7, with 8 nucleotides matching TRBD2. This CDR3 comprises 15 residues. Losses at the gene ends were 1 base for V and 3 bases for J; bases not matched to a gene: 6. Germline assignment: CDR1 SGDLS and CDR2 YYNGEE. The DNA for the CDR3 is TGTGCCAGCAGCGTACGAACGGGGGGGAACTACGAGCAGTACTTC. Translation gives CASSVRTGGNYEQYF.

V and J are TRBV28 and TRBJ1-3; 8 nucleotides line up with TRBD1. The CDR3 totals 15 residues. Germline V gene sequence: CDR1 MDHEN, CDR2 SYDVKM. V lost 4 bases and J lost 4; bases outside the gene matches: 6. The CDR3 protein is CASSYRQGWGNTIYF. The CDR3 DNA reads as TGTGCCAGCAGTTACCGACAGGGGTGGGGAAACACCATATATTTT.

The rearrangement joins TRBV5-1 to TRBJ2-2; 7 nucleotides line up with TRBD2. Germline CDR1 and CDR2: SGHRS and YFSETQ. Trimming cost V 0 bases and J 3 bases; bases outside gene matches: 17. The CDR3 is 20 residues long. Here the CDR3 DNA reads TGCGCCAGCAGCTTGGGCTCCTGGGGGAGGGGAAGATCGTACACCGGGGAGCTGTTTTTT. Its translation is CASSLGSWGRGRSYTGELFF.

CDR3 residues: CASSSLGEAEGYTF. The CDR3, as DNA: TGTGCCAGCAGCTCTCTTGGGGAGGCAGAGGGCTACACCTTC. The genes are TRBV7-2 and TRBJ1-2; D is unclear. The length of the CDR3 is 14 residues. Germline-derived CDR1 and CDR2 are SGHTA and FQGNSA. V was pared by 4 bases and J by 8 bases, with 17 bases between.

The V gene is TRBV20-1, the J gene TRBJ1-2, with a possible D match to TRBD1 (6 bases). The CDR3 is made up of 11 amino acids. Germline V lookup: CDR1 DFQATT, CDR2 SNEGSKA (reference sequence). The CDR3 DNA follows: TGCAGGGTCCAGGGGACGGGAGGCTACACCTTC. The encoded protein is CRVQGTGGYTF.

This chain uses TRBV27 with TRBJ2-1; 7 nucleotides match TRBD2. Trimming took 6 bases from V and 7 from J; bases not matched to a gene: 18. The germline CDR1 and CDR2 sequences are MNHEY and SMNVEV (reference sequence). The CDR3 has 17 residues. In DNA, the CDR3 is TGTGCCAGCAGCGTTATAGGGGAGCAGGGAGGGAGAAATGAGCAGTTCTTC. Residues: CASSVIGEQGGRNEQFF.

The chain has TRBV4-1 and TRBJ2-3; 8 bases are a match to TRBD2. The CDR3 covers 14 residues. Germline values: CDR1 MGHRA, CDR2 YSYEKL. V was clipped by 1 base and J by 3 bases; unmatched bases: 0. The CDR3 here is CASSQGLATDTQYF. The CDR3 nucleotides are TGCGCCAGCAGCCAAGGACTAGCGACAGATACGCAGTATTTT.

J is TRBJ1-2 and V is TRBV28, with D hard to call. Trimming took off 8 bases at V and 8 bases at J, with 21 bases between the two ends. The CDR3 length is 14 residues. Germline V gene lookup returns CDR1 MDHEN and CDR2 SYDVKM. DNA for the CDR3: TGTGCCAGCGGGCTGGCGCAGATCCGAGGGGGCTACACCTTC. Translated: CASGLAQIRGGYTF.

The chain is built from TRBV5-8 and TRBJ2-6; D is uncertain. The V end was cut by 3 bases, the J end by 4 bases, with 5 bases between. CDR1 is SGHTS and CDR2 is YDEGEE in the germline V gene. This CDR3 is 13 amino acids long. The CDR3 reads CASSWSGANVLTF. The CDR3 DNA follows: TGTGCCAGCAGCTGGAGCGGGGCCAACGTCCTGACTTTC.

The chain has TRBV4-2 and TRBJ2-1; TRBD2 is a possible D gene (5 bases). This CDR3 comprises 14 residues. The V gene's germline CDR1 is LGHNA and CDR2 YNFKEQ. Trimming removed 1 base at V and 11 bases at J, with 15 bases between. CDR3 bases: TGTGCCAGCAGCCAAGTCGGAGCAGGAGGAAAGCAGTTCTTC. This gives the protein CASSQVGAGGKQFF.

J is TRBJ2-2 and V is TRBV7-3; 7 bases line up with TRBD1. Germline V gene data show CDR1 as SGHTA and CDR2 as FQGTGA. The CDR3 contains 16 residues. The ends lost 1 base at V and 0 bases at J; junction bases unmatched: 2. The CDR3 sequence: CASSLITGANTGELFF. The CDR3 DNA reads TGTGCCAGCAGCTTAATAACAGGGGCGAACACCGGGGAGCTGTTTTTT.